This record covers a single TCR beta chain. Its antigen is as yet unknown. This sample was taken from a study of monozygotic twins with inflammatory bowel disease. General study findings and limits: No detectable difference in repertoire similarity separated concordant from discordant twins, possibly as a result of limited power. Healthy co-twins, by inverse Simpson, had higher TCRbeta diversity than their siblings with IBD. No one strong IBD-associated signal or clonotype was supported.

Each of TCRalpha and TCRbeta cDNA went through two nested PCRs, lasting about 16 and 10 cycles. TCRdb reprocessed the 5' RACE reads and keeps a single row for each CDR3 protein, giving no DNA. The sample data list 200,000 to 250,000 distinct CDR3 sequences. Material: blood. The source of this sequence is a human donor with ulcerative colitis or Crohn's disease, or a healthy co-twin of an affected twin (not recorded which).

This chain's CDR3 is CATSDFEGGRNIQYF. This rearrangement joins TRBV24-1 to TRBJ2-4; lacking DNA, the TRBD1 call made by TCRdb goes unchecked. This CDR3 has 15 amino acids. The germline gives CDR1 KGHDR, CDR2 SFDVKD.